This T cell receptor (beta chain) was identified during a study of control samples from healthy donors and cancer patients. Germline values: CDR1 SGHTS, CDR2 YDEGEE. V was clipped by 0 bases and J by 4 bases; unmatched bases: 3. This CDR3 region has 16 residues. The protocol was immunoSEQ multiplex PCR, while the TCRdb copy is restricted to in-frame clones and leaves out a portion. The sample holds 150,000 to 200,000 clones, around 94% seen once. The chain uses TRBV5-8 and TRBJ2-3, with 12 bases aligning to TRBD1. The specimen was PBMCs. This receptor was taken from a man in his sixties with colorectal cancer. Here the CDR3 reads CASSLEGTGGADTQYF. The CDR3 DNA sequence: TGTGCCAGCAGCTTGGAGGGGACAGGGGGCGCAGATACGCAGTATTTT.